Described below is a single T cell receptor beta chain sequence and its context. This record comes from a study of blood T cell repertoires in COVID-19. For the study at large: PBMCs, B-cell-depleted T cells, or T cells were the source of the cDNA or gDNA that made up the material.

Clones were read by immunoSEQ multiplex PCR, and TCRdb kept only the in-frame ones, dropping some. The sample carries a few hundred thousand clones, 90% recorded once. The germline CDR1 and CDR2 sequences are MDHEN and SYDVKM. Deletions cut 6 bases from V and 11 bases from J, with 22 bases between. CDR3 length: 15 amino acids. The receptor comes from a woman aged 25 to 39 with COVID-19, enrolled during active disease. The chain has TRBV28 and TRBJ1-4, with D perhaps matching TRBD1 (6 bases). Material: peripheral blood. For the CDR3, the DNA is TGTGCCAGCAGCCCGTGGGACACCACGAGTGGGAAACTGTTTTTT. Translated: CASSPWDTTSGKLFF.